This T cell receptor (beta chain) was retrieved from a study of cytomegalovirus exposure and HLA in healthy donors (dated by TCRdb to the late 2010s). Regarding the complete study: An earlier analysis of approximately 550 of the donors reported 250 to 350 Gb of sequence data and about 100 million unique TCR beta sequences from about 180 million T cells. About 280 gigabases of sequencing data and around 80 million unique TCR sequences made up an early release that covered over 550 HLA-typed donors. Of the 300 to 450 genotyped donors, about 84% fell in the genetic ancestry cluster associated with self-reported Caucasian donors. The aim of the study was to test whether cataloging public T cell receptors could identify signatures of past pathogen exposure. The study used immunosequencing to profile the T cell repertoires of several hundred subjects and linked those repertoires to cytomegalovirus serostatus. Besides the first cohort of roughly 700 subjects, a separate validation cohort made up of 95 to 150 different subjects was used. To predict cytomegalovirus infection status, the study combined high-throughput TCR immunosequencing, statistical association of individual TCRs with disease status, and machine learning. To study patterns of TCR occurrence, a later analysis re-analyzed previously published TCR beta repertoires from 700 or so donors and added high-resolution HLA genotyping. The later analysis used no new phenotypic data to find candidate immune exposures, relying instead on TCR beta sequences and their occurrence across donors. In an earlier analysis of 550 to 700 of the donors, high-throughput TCR beta sequencing was used to judge whether each TCR beta V gene segment behaved as functional or pseudogenic. Alongside the repertoire data, information on donor age, sex, ethnicity and CMV serostatus was compiled. In a later genetic analysis, genome-wide SNP genotypes for about three fifths of the roughly 670 donors were used, and that subset was treated as a discovery cohort. All discovery cohort repertoires had been generated using a single sequencing platform. HLA typing covered class I and class II loci at four-digit resolution. The number of typed donors differed by locus: 629-630 for A, B, C, DRB1 and DQB1; approximately 530 for DQA1; around 610 for DPA1; and 400 to 480 for DPB1. Because of strong linkage in the cohort, 4 to 6 DR-DQ haplotypes were treated as single units for association and clustering. Among a few hundred genotyped donors of the cohort, an average of around 240,000 unique TCR beta nucleotide sequences were sequenced per donor, about a sixth of them non-productive. On the study overall, not on this receptor specifically: The classifier was reported to diagnose cytomegalovirus status with high specificity and sensitivity in both the original and validation cohorts. The presence/absence analyses assumed that sequencing depth was roughly uniform across donors, and that assumption may not be true. Some IMGT-functional V segments, including TRBV6-2 and TRBV6-3, could not be distinguished by the 87-base-pair reads and were therefore excluded. In a later analysis, TCR association rates were found to vary across HLA loci, with the most associated TCRs seen for DRB1 alleles and the fewest for HLA-C alleles. A later genetic analysis reported fewer N-insertions in productive TCRs among donors in an Asian-associated ancestry cluster than the roughly 640-donor mean. A later analysis associated 15,000 to 20,000 TCR beta sequences with specific HLA alleles at a false discovery rate of 0.05. Most CMV-associated TCR beta chains appeared to be HLA-restricted in a later analysis, and the HLA associations seemed to be driven largely by CMV exposure. While some public TCRs were present in many individuals, most TCR sequences turned up only very rarely across donors. Assigning TCR associations to individual alleles was difficult when HLA alleles, especially DR and DQ, strongly co-occurred. A later analysis reported that several top co-occurrence clusters appeared linked to parvovirus B19, influenza, CMV and Epstein-Barr virus. Linkage disequilibrium might explain the correlated functional status among segregating V segments, but an unknown experimental factor could not be ruled out. An earlier analysis of approximately 590 of the donors showed that most TCR beta V segments appeared in productive rearrangements either about 87% or about 30% of the time, which broadly matched IMGT annotations. A later analysis found that HLA-associated TCR beta chains were more clonally expanded and had lower generation probabilities than equally common non-associated chains. The authors suggested that the approach could potentially be generalized to other disease states and immunological phenotypes. A further reported finding was that TCR beta sequences accurately predicted the HLA-A and HLA-B alleles for most subjects in the first cohort. A total of roughly 160 TCR beta chains were listed by the study as associated with cytomegalovirus. The sequencing pipeline was judged likely to have produced a cluster of highly shared sequence variants as a technical artifact. Because counts were too low, roughly 18 rarely observed V segments, including chromosome 9 orphons, were left out of the earlier analysis of approximately 580 of the donors. CMV serostatus was the only immune exposure information available for the cohort. Three of the identified cytomegalovirus-associated TCR beta chains were confirmed in vitro to be specific for cytomegalovirus antigens. The cohort was sequenced for TCR beta chains only, and without alpha or paired-chain data the features that could be detected were limited. Because some donors lacked HLA typing at each locus, the association tests relied only on the typed subset. An association between a missense DCLRE1C variant and V-gene and J-gene trimming of TCR beta chains was found in a later genetic analysis and replicated in an independent cohort.

The cohort was made up of 650 to 700 healthy bone marrow donors. At the time of sampling, all cohort members were nominally healthy, though unrecorded immune exposures were likely present. The donor was CMV seropositive and was included in the group of almost 300 seropositive cohort members. Each donor provided a peripheral blood sample, and peripheral blood mononuclear cells were used for TCR beta sequencing. The Qiagen DNeasy Blood Extraction Kit was used to extract genomic DNA from the blood cell samples. In the germline V gene (reference sequence), CDR1 corresponds to MNHEY and CDR2 to SMNVEV. The CDR3 measures 12 amino acids from cysteine to phenylalanine. The retained sequence is limited to the CDR3, 36 bases, with the frame set at the first base. V and J are truncated by 2 bases and 9 bases respectively, leaving an intervening sequence of 8 bases. Libraries were built with the immunoSEQ multiplex PCR assay. For the multiplex PCR, a mixture combining 60 forward primers for TCR Vbeta segments and 13 reverse primers for TCR Jbeta segments was used. A multiplex PCR assay on genomic DNA amplified the CDR3 region of rearranged TCR beta genes. The Illumina HiSeq System was used to sequence the amplified TCR beta libraries as 87-base-pair reads. On the authors' methods: A later analysis tallied around 80 million unique TCR beta chains across the 600 to 700 repertoires, and about 12 million of those chains were shared by two or more donors. Raw reads were error-corrected and collapsed into unique sequences by a nearest-neighbor algorithm in which closely related sequences were merged to remove PCR and sequencing errors. Alignment of CDR3 sequences to IMGT reference sequences was used to assign V, D and J gene segments. For a sequence to be retained, at least a six-nucleotide match to both a V gene segment and a J gene segment was required. Rearrangements were called productive when the CDR3 lacked stop codons and stayed in frame with V and J; all others were non-productive. Following IMGT convention, CDR3 was defined as the stretch from the second conserved V-encoded cysteine to the conserved J-encoded phenylalanine. The earlier analysis of roughly 590 of the donors excluded any sequence lacking an unambiguous match to a single V gene segment. An earlier analysis of several hundred of the donors classified V segments as functional when productive rearrangements were above 56.7% and as segregating when the standard deviation between donors was above 5%. A statistical classification framework was built to diagnose cytomegalovirus status from the catalog of TCR beta chain sequences. V and J gene assignment, in a later analysis, came from comparing TCR nucleotide sequences with IMGT/GENE-DB human TR gene sequences. The TCRdist pipeline was used in a later analysis to assign CDR3 sequences and most-parsimonious VDJ recombination scenarios. In a later analysis, each TCR beta chain was defined by its CDR3 amino acid sequence together with its V-gene family, and reads lacking a unique V-gene family were excluded. To address suspected cross-contamination and a sequencing artifact, a later analysis removed 550 to 750 highly shared, low-generation-probability nucleotide sequences. In a later analysis, a clonal expansion index was calculated for each public chain from normalized within-repertoire ranks of inferred template counts. A later analysis computed generation probabilities with a VDJ recombination model fitted to out-of-frame rearrangements, and checked the results against IGoR. In a later analysis, hypergeometric tests were used to score TCR-TCR, TCR-HLA and TCR-CMV co-occurrence, with a repertoire-size bias correction applied to TCR pairs. False discovery rates were estimated in a later analysis by permuting HLA or CMV assignments 20 times. In a later analysis, co-occurring TCRs were grouped using DBSCAN, and TCRdist sequence similarity was added for clustering within HLA-allele-positive subsets. Repertoires with fewer than 30,000 or more than 120,000 public chains, plus five repertoires with anomalous nucleotide sharing, were excluded from co-occurrence clustering. Drawn from immuneACCESS, this table holds only the in-frame rearrangements with V and J called that TCRdb kept. Clones are partly lost; checked studies trace under half to an unresolved V gene and leave the rest unexplained. V and J calls and clone size are as listed in that table; D and trimming were resolved from the DNA. A total of fewer than 250,000 clones appear in this sample, under 85% of them only once. Together, the top ten hold around 9.6% of the sample.

In the case of this clone: The antigen this receptor binds is unknown. It has no much larger one-base neighbor in the sample; base qualities were not kept.

This clonotype originated in a woman in her 50s in good health and CMV-seropositive. Input material: PBMCs. The chain joins TRBV27 to TRBJ2-1; no D gene is confidently identified. The DNA is TGTGCCAGCAGTTTACTCCTCGGTGAGCAGTTCTTC. Translated, it gives CASSLLLGEQFF.